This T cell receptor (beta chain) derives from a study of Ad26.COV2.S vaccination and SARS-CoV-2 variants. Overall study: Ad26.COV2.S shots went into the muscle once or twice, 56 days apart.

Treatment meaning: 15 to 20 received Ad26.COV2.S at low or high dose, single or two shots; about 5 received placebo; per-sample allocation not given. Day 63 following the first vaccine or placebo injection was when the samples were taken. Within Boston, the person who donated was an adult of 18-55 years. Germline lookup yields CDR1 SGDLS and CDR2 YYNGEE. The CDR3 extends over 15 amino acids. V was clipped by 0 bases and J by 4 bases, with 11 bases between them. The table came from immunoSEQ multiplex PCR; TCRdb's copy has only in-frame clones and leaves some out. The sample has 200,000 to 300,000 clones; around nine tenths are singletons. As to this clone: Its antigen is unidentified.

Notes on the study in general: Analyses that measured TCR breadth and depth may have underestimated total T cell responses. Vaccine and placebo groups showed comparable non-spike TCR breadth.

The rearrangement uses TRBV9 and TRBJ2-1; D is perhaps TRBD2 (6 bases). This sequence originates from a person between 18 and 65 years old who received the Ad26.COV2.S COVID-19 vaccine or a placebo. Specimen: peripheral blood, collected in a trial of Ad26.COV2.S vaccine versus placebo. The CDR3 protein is CASSVGAGRYNEQFF. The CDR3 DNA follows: TGTGCCAGCAGCGTAGGGGCGGGGCGGTACAATGAGCAGTTCTTC.